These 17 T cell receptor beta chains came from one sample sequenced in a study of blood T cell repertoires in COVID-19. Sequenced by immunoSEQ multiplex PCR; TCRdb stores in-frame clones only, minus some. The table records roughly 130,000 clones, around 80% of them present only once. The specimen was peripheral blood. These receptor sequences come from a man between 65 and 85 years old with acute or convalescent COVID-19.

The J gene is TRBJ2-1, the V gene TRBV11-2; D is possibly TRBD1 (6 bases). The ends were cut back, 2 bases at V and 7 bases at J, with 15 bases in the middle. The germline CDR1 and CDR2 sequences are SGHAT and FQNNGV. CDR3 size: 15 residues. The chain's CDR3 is CASSLSEQGPNEQFF. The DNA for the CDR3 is TGTGCCAGCAGCTTATCAGAACAGGGACCGAATGAGCAGTTCTTC.

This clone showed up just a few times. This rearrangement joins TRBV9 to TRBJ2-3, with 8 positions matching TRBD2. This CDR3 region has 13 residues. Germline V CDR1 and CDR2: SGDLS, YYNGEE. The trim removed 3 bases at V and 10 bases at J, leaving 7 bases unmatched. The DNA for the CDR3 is TGTGCCAGCAGCGCCGCGGGGGGAGGTCCGCAGTATTTT. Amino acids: CASSAAGGGPQYF.

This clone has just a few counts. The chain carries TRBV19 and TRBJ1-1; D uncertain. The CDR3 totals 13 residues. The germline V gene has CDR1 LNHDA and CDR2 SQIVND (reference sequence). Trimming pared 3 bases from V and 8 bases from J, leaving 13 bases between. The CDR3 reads CASSISPSTEAFF. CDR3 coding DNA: TGTGCCAGTAGTATTTCCCCCAGTACCGAAGCTTTCTTT.

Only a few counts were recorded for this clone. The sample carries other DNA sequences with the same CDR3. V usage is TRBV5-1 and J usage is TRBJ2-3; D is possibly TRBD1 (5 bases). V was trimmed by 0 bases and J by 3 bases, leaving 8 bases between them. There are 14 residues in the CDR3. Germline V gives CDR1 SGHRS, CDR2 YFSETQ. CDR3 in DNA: TGCGCCAGCAGCTTGGACAGGCCTACAGATACGCAGTATTTT. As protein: CASSLDRPTDTQYF.

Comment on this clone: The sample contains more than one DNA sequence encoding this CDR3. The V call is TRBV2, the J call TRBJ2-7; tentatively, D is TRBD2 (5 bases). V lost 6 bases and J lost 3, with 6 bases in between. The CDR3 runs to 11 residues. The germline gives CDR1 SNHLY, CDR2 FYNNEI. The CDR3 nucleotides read TGTGCCAGCAGCGCGGGCTACGAGCAGTACTTC. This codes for CASSAGYEQYF.

In DNA form, the CDR3 reads TGTGCCAGCAGCTTAGCCGGGACAGGGGCCTACGAGCAGTACTTC. Its protein product is CASSLAGTGAYEQYF. The rearrangement uses TRBV11-2 and TRBJ2-7, with 10 nucleotides matching TRBD1. The CDR3 consists of 15 residues. The trim removed 1 base at V and 2 bases at J, leaving 2 bases unmatched. The germline gives CDR1 SGHAT, CDR2 FQNNGV.

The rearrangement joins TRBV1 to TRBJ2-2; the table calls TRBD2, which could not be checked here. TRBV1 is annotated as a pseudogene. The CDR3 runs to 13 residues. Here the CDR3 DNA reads TGCACCAGCAGCCAAGTAGATCCCGGGGAGCTGTTTTTT. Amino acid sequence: CTSSQVDPGELFF.

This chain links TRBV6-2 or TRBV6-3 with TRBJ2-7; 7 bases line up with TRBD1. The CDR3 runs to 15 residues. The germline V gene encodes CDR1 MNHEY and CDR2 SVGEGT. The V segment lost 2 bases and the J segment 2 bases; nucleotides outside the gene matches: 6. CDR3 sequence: CASSYGRGRTYEQYF. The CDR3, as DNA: TGTGCCAGCAGTTACGGAAGGGGGCGAACCTACGAGCAGTACTTC.

The CDR3 here is CASSLTSGGSYEQYF. Here the CDR3 DNA reads TGCGCCAGCAGCCTGACTAGCGGAGGCTCCTACGAGCAGTACTTC. This chain uses TRBV4-1 with TRBJ2-7; the match to TRBD2 covers 9 bases. Per the germline V gene, CDR1 is MGHRA and CDR2 is YSYEKL. Trimming took 4 bases from V and 0 from J; bases not matched to a gene: 4. This CDR3 is 15 amino acids long.

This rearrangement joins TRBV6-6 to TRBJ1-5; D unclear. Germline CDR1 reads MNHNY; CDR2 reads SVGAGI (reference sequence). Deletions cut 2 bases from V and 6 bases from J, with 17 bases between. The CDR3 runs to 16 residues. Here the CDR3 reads CASSYPDLPSGQPQHF. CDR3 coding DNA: TGTGCCAGCAGTTACCCAGACTTGCCGAGCGGTCAGCCCCAGCATTTT.

CDR3 nucleotide sequence: TGTGCCAGCAGTTTGCGGGGCACCTACGAGCAGTACTTC. As protein: CASSLRGTYEQYF. The chain is built from TRBV6-5 and TRBJ2-7; D might be TRBD2 (6 bases). The V gene lost 4 bases and the J gene lost 2 bases, with 9 bases spanning the gap. The CDR3 length is 13 residues. Germline-derived CDR1 and CDR2 are MNHEY and SVGAGI.

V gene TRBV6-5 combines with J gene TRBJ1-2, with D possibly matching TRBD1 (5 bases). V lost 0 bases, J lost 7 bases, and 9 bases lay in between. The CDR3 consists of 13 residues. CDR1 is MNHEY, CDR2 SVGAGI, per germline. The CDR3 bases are TGTGCCAGCAGTTACTCTAGGGGTACTGGCTACACCTTC. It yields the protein CASSYSRGTGYTF.

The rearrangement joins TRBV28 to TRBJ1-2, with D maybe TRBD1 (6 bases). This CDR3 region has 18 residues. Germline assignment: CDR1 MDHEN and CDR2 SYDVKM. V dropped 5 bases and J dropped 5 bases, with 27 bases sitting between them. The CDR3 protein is CASSASTGGGSLWYGYTF. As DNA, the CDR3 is TGTGCCAGCAGTGCCTCGACAGGAGGCGGCTCCCTATGGTATGGCTACACCTTC.

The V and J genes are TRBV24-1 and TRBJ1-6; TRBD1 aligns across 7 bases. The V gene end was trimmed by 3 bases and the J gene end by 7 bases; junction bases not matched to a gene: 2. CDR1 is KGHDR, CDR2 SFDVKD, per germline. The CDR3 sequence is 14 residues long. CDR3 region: CATSDNRGNSPLHF. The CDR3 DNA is TGTGCCACCAGTGATAACAGGGGAAATTCACCCCTCCACTTT.

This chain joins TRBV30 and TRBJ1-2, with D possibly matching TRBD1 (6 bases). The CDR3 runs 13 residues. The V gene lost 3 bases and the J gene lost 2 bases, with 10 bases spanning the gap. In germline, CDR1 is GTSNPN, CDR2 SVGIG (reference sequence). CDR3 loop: CAWSIGTNYGYTF. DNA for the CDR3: TGTGCCTGGAGCATAGGGACAAACTATGGCTACACCTTC.

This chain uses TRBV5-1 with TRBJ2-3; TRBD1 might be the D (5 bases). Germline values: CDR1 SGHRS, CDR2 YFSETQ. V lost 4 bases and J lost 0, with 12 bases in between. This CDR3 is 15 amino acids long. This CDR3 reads CASSLAGASTDTQYF. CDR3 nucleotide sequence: TGCGCCAGCAGCCTGGCTGGGGCTAGCACAGATACGCAGTATTTT. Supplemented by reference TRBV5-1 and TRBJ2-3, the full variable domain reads KAGVTQTPRYLIKTRGQQVTLSCSPISGHRSVSWYQQTPGQGLQFLFEYFSETQRNKGNFPGRFSGRQFSNSRSEMNVSTLELGDSALYLCASSLAGASTDTQYFGPGTRLTVL.

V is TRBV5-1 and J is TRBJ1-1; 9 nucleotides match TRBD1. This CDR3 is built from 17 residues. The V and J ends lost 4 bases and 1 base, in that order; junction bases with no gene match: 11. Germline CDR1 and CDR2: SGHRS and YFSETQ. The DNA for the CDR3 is TGCGCCAGCAGCGGGGCCGGGACAGGGCTAAGGAACACTGAAGCTTTCTTT. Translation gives CASSGAGTGLRNTEAFF.